Ten or more counts support the clone carrying this T cell receptor beta chain. The record originates from a study of kidney transplant recipient with SARS-CoV-2 infection. Germline V gene sequence: CDR1 MNHEY, CDR2 SMNVEV (reference sequence). Trimming took off 2 bases at V and 4 bases at J, with 2 bases between the two ends. CDR3 size: 11 residues. From the reads, TCRdb called clonotypes with MiXCR, one entry per CDR3 protein. The top ten clones hold roughly 7.3% of a sample with roughly 230,000 distinct CDR3 sequences, more than 25% of them seen once. This sequence was found in a male patient younger than 45 who had COVID-19 and was a kidney transplant recipient. Some of these T cells may belong to the graft donor. V and J are TRBV27 and TRBJ2-5; the D is unclear. The sample consisted of a blood sample, taken at baseline and around day 120 from a kidney transplant recipient. DNA for the CDR3: TGTGCCAGCAGTTTAGGAGAGACCCAGTACTTC. Amino acid sequence: CASSLGETQYF.